This T cell receptor (beta chain) is from a study of OX40 agonist ivuxolimab in advanced cancers. Background on the study: Mean age around 64 years, range about 23 to 79; 82.7% male. Having had anti-PD-1, anti-PD-L1 or anti-CTLA-4 therapy before was allowed, and roughly 40% had some.

Blood draws occurred at baseline, cycle 4 day 1, and cycle 7 day 1. Per germline, CDR1 SGHNT and CDR2 YENEEA. V shed 1 base, J shed 6 bases, and the junction held 1 base outside the gene matches. The CDR3 consists of 14 residues. Repertoires were generated with immunoSEQ multiplex PCR, while TCRdb's copy carries only in-frame clones and drops some. This sample has 60,000 to 90,000 clones; about nine tenths occur once, and the top ten carry about 1%. General study points: A proportion of nonresponders additionally exhibited low normalized T-cell clonal expansion.

A word on this clone: The antigen is not known.

This TCR derives from an adult with an advanced solid tumor such as melanoma, head and neck, liver or kidney cancer. The sample in question was CD4+ or CD8+ T cells sorted from blood, obtained in a trial of the OX40 agonist ivuxolimab. The chain is built from TRBV11-3 and TRBJ2-1; 9 bases match TRBD2. In nucleotides, the CDR3 is TGTGCCAGCAGCTTAGTAGCGGGGGTCAATGAGCAGTTCTTC. Translating it yields CASSLVAGVNEQFF.